Listed here are 27 T cell receptor beta chains from one sample, sequenced in a study of regulatory T cells. General study points: Hydrophobic residues at CDR3 positions 6 and 7 were enriched in conventional CD4+ T cells of CD3G-deficient patients.

The primer mix had 52 TRBV and 13 TRBJ primers. Measured with immunoSEQ multiplex PCR; TCRdb has only the in-frame clones, and not every one. The profile shows 30,000 to 40,000 clones, 89% of them singletons. Their recognized antigens are unknown. Material for sequencing was conventional CD4+ T cells sorted from blood. Every receptor here comes from a person aged 18 to 30 with CD3G deficiency.

The chain couples TRBV5-1 to TRBJ2-3; TRBD2 agrees at 7 bases. V dropped 4 bases and J dropped 3; count of bases not matched to a gene: 11. CDR1 and CDR2 from the germline V gene are SGHRS and YFSETQ. CDR3 length: 16 residues. CDR3 region: CASSPGGGGGTDTQYF. CDR3 DNA: TGCGCCAGCAGCCCCGGCGGGGGAGGCGGGACAGATACGCAGTATTTT.

The rearrangement uses TRBV28 and TRBJ1-1; TRBD1 agrees at 8 bases. Trimming took 5 bases from V and 7 from J; bases not matched to a gene: 3. The germline V gene has CDR1 MDHEN and CDR2 SYDVKM. The CDR3 contains 12 residues. Written as DNA, the CDR3 is TGTGCCAGCAGTACGGACAGGGTTGAAGCTTTCTTT. The encoded protein is CASSTDRVEAFF.

This chain connects TRBV19 to TRBJ2-3, with D tentatively TRBD1 or TRBD2 (6 bases each). The CDR3 loop spans 14 amino acids. Trimming took off 6 bases at V and 8 bases at J, with 18 bases between the two ends. Looked up from germline, CDR1 is LNHDA and CDR2 is SQIVND (reference sequence). CDR3 nucleotide sequence: TGTGCCAGTAGCCAGGAGGGGGAAGGACTTACGCAGTATTTT. It encodes CASSQEGEGLTQYF.

The chain joins TRBV19 to TRBJ1-4; D uncertain. The germline V and J ends were trimmed by 7 bases and 8 bases, with 11 bases remaining between them. The CDR3 consists of 12 residues. Germline V CDR1 and CDR2: LNHDA, SQIVND (reference sequence). The CDR3 coding sequence is TGTGCCAGTACATCCAAGAGGGAAAAACTGTTTTTT. Its translation is CASTSKREKLFF.

CDR3 protein: CASSLGAGNTEAFF. CDR3 sequence (DNA): TGTGCCAGCAGCTTAGGGGCAGGGAACACTGAAGCTTTCTTT. This chain uses TRBV11-2 with TRBJ1-1; D remains unclear. Germline V lookup: CDR1 SGHAT, CDR2 FQNNGV. The V end lost 1 base, the J end lost 1 base, and 7 bases lay between the germline ends. This CDR3 has 14 residues.

In its sample, this clone was seen once. The rearrangement links TRBV6-6 to TRBJ2-3; D perhaps matches TRBD1 (6 bases). The CDR3 has 14 residues. The V end was cut by 11 bases, the J end by 0 bases, with 15 bases between. The germline CDR1 and CDR2 sequences are MNHNY and SVGAGI (reference sequence). The CDR3 here is CACQGHPSTDTQYF. CDR3 bases: TGTGCCTGCCAGGGACACCCCAGCACAGATACGCAGTATTTT.

The chain joins TRBV5-1 to TRBJ1-1; no reliable D call. The CDR3 length is 14 residues. The V gene lost 2 bases and the J gene lost 1 base, with 9 bases spanning the gap. CDR1 and CDR2 (germline): SGHRS, YFSETQ. DNA for the CDR3: TGCGCCAGCAGCTTAGGACCGAAGAACACTGAAGCTTTCTTT. Translation: CASSLGPKNTEAFF.

Here the CDR3 DNA reads TGTGCCAGCAGTTACTCGACTCAGGGGGGCGGCGAGCAGTACTTC. Translating it yields CASSYSTQGGGEQYF. The chain carries TRBV6-5 and TRBJ2-7; possible D gene TRBD1, 7 bases. The CDR3 runs to 15 residues. V was pared by 0 bases and J by 6 bases, with 15 bases between. Germline values: CDR1 MNHEY, CDR2 SVGAGI.

This chain links TRBV5-1 with TRBJ2-7, with 12 bases aligning to TRBD2. CDR1 is SGHRS and CDR2 is YFSETQ in the germline V gene. The ends lost 0 bases at V and 5 bases at J; junction bases unmatched: 9. The CDR3 extends over 17 amino acids. The CDR3 DNA reads TGCGCCAGCAGCTTGGGTCCTCCGGGACTAGCGGGCCACGAGCAGTACTTC. Protein sequence: CASSLGPPGLAGHEQYF. Full variable domain (outside the CDR3, taken from reference TRBV5-1 and TRBJ2-7): KAGVTQTPRYLIKTRGQQVTLSCSPISGHRSVSWYQQTPGQGLQFLFEYFSETQRNKGNFPGRFSGRQFSNSRSEMNVSTLELGDSALYLCASSLGPPGLAGHEQYFGPGTRLTVT.

V and J are TRBV19 and TRBJ2-5; unclear D gene. The germline V and J ends were trimmed by 6 bases and 7 bases, with 15 bases remaining between them. The germline gives CDR1 LNHDA, CDR2 SQIVND (reference sequence). The CDR3 is made up of 13 amino acids. Here the CDR3 DNA reads TGTGCCAGTAGCCCTACCACGGTCGGGACCCAGTACTTC. It codes for CASSPTTVGTQYF.

The chain joins TRBV18 to TRBJ2-5; the D is unclear. The germline gives CDR1 KGHSH, CDR2 LQKENI. The length of the CDR3 is 13 residues. Trimming removed 6 bases from V and 0 bases from J, with 8 bases in between. DNA for the CDR3: TGTGCCAGCTCTCTCGGACACCAAGAGACCCAGTACTTC. Translating gives CASSLGHQETQYF.

This clone has a handful of counts. This chain connects TRBV6-6 to TRBJ1-4; D ambiguous. The V gene's germline CDR1 is MNHNY and CDR2 SVGAGI (reference sequence). The CDR3 spans 12 residues. The V and J ends lost 6 bases and 8 bases respectively, with 10 bases between them. CDR3 sequence: CASSPPGEKLFF. The CDR3 nucleotides are TGTGCCAGCAGCCCCCCGGGGGAAAAACTGTTTTTT.

As concerns this clone: Mismatch with germline at one junction end may stem from a read error. The chain couples TRBV5-1 to TRBJ1-1; D perhaps matches TRBD1 (5 bases). CDR3 size: 13 residues. Germline loops: CDR1 SGHRS, CDR2 YFSETQ. The CDR3 DNA sequence: TGCGCCAGCAGCTTCGACAGAGGCACTGCAGCTTTCTTT. Protein product: CASSFDRGTAAFF. Drawing the rest from reference TRBV5-1 and TRBJ1-1, the complete variable domain is KAGVTQTPRYLIKTRGQQVTLSCSPISGHRSVSWYQQTPGQGLQFLFEYFSETQRNKGNFPGRFSGRQFSNSRSEMNVSTLELGDSALYLCASSFDRGTAAFFGQGTRLTVV.

The CDR3 here is CASSLDVSGTQYF. The CDR3 nucleotides read TGCGCCAGCAGCTTGGACGTGAGTGGTACGCAGTATTTT. V gene TRBV5-1 combines with J gene TRBJ2-3; D unclear. The ends were cut back, 0 bases at V and 8 bases at J, with 10 bases in the middle. This CDR3 comprises 13 residues. Per the germline V gene, CDR1 is SGHRS and CDR2 is YFSETQ.

The chain is built from TRBV7-9 and TRBJ2-1; 12 positions match TRBD2. Germline-derived CDR1 and CDR2 are SEHNR and FQNEAQ (reference sequence). The trim removed 5 bases at V and 0 bases at J, leaving 8 bases unmatched. This CDR3 is 18 amino acids long. The CDR3 coding sequence is TGTGCCAGCAGCCTTGCGACTAGCGGGAGAATCTCCTACAATGAGCAGTTCTTC. Encoded protein: CASSLATSGRISYNEQFF.

CDR3 DNA sequence: TGTGCCAGCAGTCTCGGACCGGGACGTATGGATACGCAGTATTTT. This gives the protein CASSLGPGRMDTQYF. The rearrangement links TRBV6-1 to TRBJ2-3; D is perhaps TRBD1 or TRBD2 (5 bases each). Looked up from germline, CDR1 is MNHNS and CDR2 is SASEGT. The CDR3 length is 15 residues. Trimming cost V 5 bases and J 6 bases, with 18 bases left between them.

This clone occurred a few times. The chain is built from TRBV18 and TRBJ1-2; D gene ambiguous. The CDR3 consists of 13 residues. Trimming took 2 bases from V and 3 from J, leaving 7 bases between them. Germline-derived CDR1 and CDR2 are KGHSH and LQKENI. The chain's CDR3 is CASSPRTYYGYTF. The CDR3 coding sequence is TGTGCCAGCTCACCAAGAACTTACTATGGCTACACCTTC.

The chain uses TRBV6-1 and TRBJ1-5; the D is unclear. The CDR3 loop spans 14 amino acids. CDR1 MNHNS and CDR2 SASEGT come from the germline V gene. Trimming cost V 6 bases and J 6 bases, with 15 bases left between them. The CDR3 sequence: CASRGALGSQPQHF. The CDR3 nucleotides read TGTGCCAGCAGGGGCGCATTGGGAAGTCAGCCCCAGCATTTT.

The chain is built from TRBV6-1 and TRBJ1-1; D uncertain. The CDR3 sequence is 14 residues long. The V end lost 5 bases, the J end lost 5 bases, and 15 bases lay between the germline ends. Germline assignment: CDR1 MNHNS and CDR2 SASEGT. As DNA, the CDR3 is TGTGCCAGCAGTTATAGCGGTGGGCGGACTGAAGCTTTCTTT. This codes for CASSYSGGRTEAFF.

Only one count was recorded for this clone. The chain combines TRBV9 with TRBJ1-5; 7 positions match TRBD1. V lost 3 bases and J lost 4; bases outside the gene matches: 10. Germline CDR1 and CDR2: SGDLS and YYNGEE. The CDR3 length is 16 residues. Here the CDR3 DNA reads TGTGCCAGCAGCGGCCGAGACAGGGATACTAATCAGCCCCAGCATTTT. It codes for CASSGRDRDTNQPQHF.

The rearrangement links TRBV7-9 to TRBJ1-3; D is undetermined. CDR3 size: 13 residues. Trimming took 5 bases from V and 4 from J, leaving 9 bases between them. The germline gives CDR1 SEHNR, CDR2 FQNEAQ (reference sequence). The CDR3 DNA follows: TGTGCCAGCAGCCTGGACGCCGGAAACACCATATATTTT. This sequence encodes CASSLDAGNTIYF.

The chain is built from TRBV6-1 and TRBJ2-2; D may correspond to TRBD1 or TRBD2 (5 bases each). Trimming pared 5 bases from V and 0 bases from J, leaving 10 bases between. This CDR3 is built from 15 residues. The V gene's germline CDR1 is MNHNS and CDR2 SASEGT. The CDR3 DNA follows: TGTGCCAGCAGTACCGGGACGGCGAACACCGGGGAGCTGTTTTTT. Protein: CASSTGTANTGELFF.

J is TRBJ1-5 and V is TRBV6-6; no firm D call. This CDR3 region has 13 residues. Per the germline V gene, CDR1 is MNHNY and CDR2 is SVGAGI (reference sequence). V was pared by 4 bases and J by 10 bases, with 14 bases between. Here the CDR3 DNA reads TGTGCCAGCAGTTCTGGTGTGGTTCGACCCCAGCATTTT. Translation gives CASSSGVVRPQHF.

The chain combines TRBV6-6 with TRBJ1-2, with 8 bases fitting TRBD1. This CDR3 spans 14 amino acids. V gave up 4 bases and J gave up 8 bases; unmatched junction bases: 9. Germline-derived CDR1 and CDR2 are MNHNY and SVGAGI (reference sequence). CDR3 bases: TGTGCCAGCAGTTCCTCCGACAGGGGATCAGGCTACACCTTC. Translation: CASSSSDRGSGYTF.

CDR3 DNA sequence: TGTGCCTGGAAGAGGGGCGGAGAGACCCAGTACTTC. Translated, it gives CAWKRGGETQYF. The V call is TRBV30, the J call TRBJ2-5; tentatively, D is TRBD1 or TRBD2 (5 bases each). This CDR3 spans 12 amino acids. Germline values: CDR1 GTSNPN, CDR2 SVGIG (reference sequence). The V and J ends lost 4 bases and 4 bases respectively, with 10 bases between them.

The rearrangement links TRBV18 to TRBJ1-1; D unclear. This CDR3 is 13 amino acids long. Germline V gene lookup returns CDR1 KGHSH and CDR2 LQKENI. V gave up 2 bases and J gave up 4 bases, with 8 bases separating them. CDR3: CASSPEEGTEAFF. The DNA for the CDR3 is TGTGCCAGCTCACCAGAGGAGGGCACTGAAGCTTTCTTT.

V gene TRBV5-1 combines with J gene TRBJ2-3; 12 bases line up with TRBD2. This CDR3 comprises 17 residues. Losses at the gene ends were 0 bases for V and 3 bases for J; bases not matched to a gene: 5. The germline gives CDR1 SGHRS, CDR2 YFSETQ. Here the CDR3 reads CASSLGPSGGATDTQYF. CDR3 bases: TGCGCCAGCAGCTTGGGACCTAGCGGGGGGGCAACAGATACGCAGTATTTT.